A selection of T cell receptor beta chains follows, all from one sample in a study of tumour-infiltrating T cells in Burkitt lymphoma. The data were produced by immunoSEQ multiplex PCR, yet TCRdb's version contains in-frame clones alone and is incomplete. The sample has more than 5,500 clones; 10% are singletons. Sequencing input: tumor tissue. These receptors originate from a human donor with diffuse large B-cell lymphoma. CDR3s include the opening cysteine and the closing phenylalanine or tryptophan. Fields, in order: D gene, J gene, V gene, CDR3 protein. A D gene is named only where the DNA matches it firmly.

>-|TRBJ1-5|TRBV9
CASSVDPGLTPQPQHF
>TRBD2|TRBJ2-1|TRBV5-1
CASSADSTSGGVSYNEQFF
>-|TRBJ1-2|TRBV6-1
CASSEAGAGQSSPYGYTF
>-|TRBJ1-2|TRBV2
CASSVYVGGDGYTF
>-|TRBJ2-1|TRBV10-3
CAISPDMSSYNEQFF
>TRBD1|TRBJ1-1|TRBV19
CASSQKNTQGNTEVFF
>TRBD1|TRBJ1-1|TRBV29-1
CSAKGQDFTEAFF
>TRBD1|TRBJ1-2|TRBV5-1
CASSFRGTGGSRDYGYTF
>TRBD1|TRBJ1-5|TRBV5-5
CASSPSDRGLQPQHF
>-|TRBJ2-7|TRBV7-9
CASSSGVYEQYF
>-|TRBJ2-1|TRBV11-3
CASSFGTDEQFF
>-|TRBJ2-1|TRBV5-5
CASSLLTGSSYNEQFF
>-|TRBJ1-6|TRBV25-1
CASREGNSPLHF
>-|TRBJ2-5|TRBV5-1
CASSFYVGLETQYF
>-|TRBJ1-3|TRBV6-6
CASTRWLGRSGNTIYF